These 20 T cell receptor beta chains came from one sample sequenced in a study of a mutant IDH1 vaccine in newly diagnosed glioma. Noted time point: baseline, week 1 (first vaccination visit). The treatment: pre-vaccination baseline after standard-of-care therapy. TCRdb keeps only in-frame clones here, not all; method: immunoSEQ multiplex PCR. Of about 50,000 clones listed, more than 80% were seen once; the top ten hold 2% to 3%. The sample in question was PBMCs, obtained from a glioma patient treated with radiotherapy, temozolomide or both. These receptors came from a man aged 40-55 years with glioma.

The chain is built from TRBV6-6 and TRBJ2-7, with 9 bases lining up with TRBD1. J gave up 5 bases and V 7 bases, and 9 bases lay outside the gene matches. CDR1 is MNHNY, CDR2 SVGAGI, per germline (reference sequence). CDR3 size: 14 residues. The DNA for the CDR3 is TGTGCCAGCAAGAAACAGGGGGCCAAGGACGAGCAGTACTTC. This sequence encodes CASKKQGAKDEQYF.

This chain joins TRBV28 and TRBJ1-2, with TRBD1 matching 8 bases. Germline-derived CDR1 and CDR2 are MDHEN and SYDVKM. The V segment lost 4 bases and the J segment 8 bases; nucleotides outside the gene matches: 9. The CDR3 is made up of 14 amino acids. DNA for the CDR3: TGTGCCAGCAGTTCTACCGTGGCAGGGGGCGGCTACACCTTC. Its protein is CASSSTVAGGGYTF.

V usage is TRBV27 and J usage is TRBJ1-5; no clear D gene. V was cut by 2 bases and J by 0 bases, with 14 bases left in between. In germline, CDR1 is MNHEY, CDR2 SMNVEV (reference sequence). The CDR3 spans 17 residues. The DNA of the CDR3 is TGTGCCAGCAGTTTAACCGGCAGAGAATATAGCAATCAGCCCCAGCATTTT. This codes for CASSLTGREYSNQPQHF.

The chain carries TRBV20-1 and TRBJ2-5, with D unresolved. This CDR3 is 11 amino acids long. Germline CDR1 is DFQATT and CDR2 is SNEGSKA (reference sequence). The V gene lost 5 bases and the J gene lost 5 bases, with 9 bases spanning the gap. The CDR3 DNA is TGCAGTGCTCCCCGGGTGGAGACCCAGTACTTC. Its protein product is CSAPRVETQYF.

This clone was observed a handful of times. The chain couples TRBV7-9 to TRBJ2-2, with 9 positions matching TRBD1. Germline trimming cut 1 base from V and 6 bases from J; bases unmatched to any gene: 0. The CDR3 sequence is 14 residues long. The germline V gene has CDR1 SEHNR and CDR2 FQNEAQ (reference sequence). CDR3: CASSLGDRAGELFF. The CDR3 DNA reads as TGTGCCAGCAGCTTAGGGGACAGGGCCGGGGAGCTGTTTTTT.

The chain is built from TRBV4-3 and TRBJ2-1; TRBD2 matches at 12 bases. Per the germline V gene, CDR1 is LGHNA and CDR2 is YSLEER. This CDR3 is 15 amino acids long. V gave up 4 bases and J gave up 8 bases; unmatched junction bases: 6. The CDR3 sequence: CASSRTSGRRDEQFF. In nucleotides, the CDR3 is TGCGCCAGCAGCCGAACTAGCGGGAGGCGGGATGAGCAGTTCTTC.

V usage is TRBV11-2 and J usage is TRBJ1-2, with D hard to call. V lost 5 bases to trimming and J lost 4 bases, with 17 bases between them. This CDR3 spans 15 amino acids. Per the germline V gene, CDR1 is SGHAT and CDR2 is FQNNGV. CDR3 nucleotide sequence: TGTGCCAGCAGCGCCCGAGAGCGTTTTCTCTATGGCTACACCTTC. Protein: CASSARERFLYGYTF.

In this sample, this clone turned up a few times. V and J are TRBV19 and TRBJ1-5, with D perhaps TRBD1 (5 bases). Trimming pared 2 bases from V and 8 bases from J, leaving 7 bases between. CDR3 length: 12 amino acids. Germline V gene sequence: CDR1 LNHDA, CDR2 SQIVND (reference sequence). CDR3: CASSISGEPQHF. In DNA, the CDR3 is TGTGCCAGTAGTATATCGGGGGAGCCCCAGCATTTT.

V usage is TRBV19 and J usage is TRBJ1-3; 8 bases agree with TRBD1. The V gene end was trimmed by 7 bases and the J gene end by 2 bases; junction bases not matched to a gene: 4. This CDR3 region has 14 residues. From germline, CDR1 is LNHDA and CDR2 SQIVND (reference sequence). The CDR3 region has the DNA TGTGCCAGTACGGCCAGGGGGCCTGGAAACACCATATATTTT. Translated, it gives CASTARGPGNTIYF.

The chain couples TRBV6-6 to TRBJ1-1; D is possibly TRBD1 (5 bases). Deletions cut 2 bases from V and 8 bases from J, with 15 bases between. CDR1 is MNHNY and CDR2 is SVGAGI in the germline V gene (reference sequence). This CDR3 is built from 14 residues. This chain's CDR3 is CASSYTQGPNEAFF. The CDR3 DNA is TGTGCCAGCAGTTACACCCAGGGCCCCAACGAAGCTTTCTTT.

The chain is built from TRBV15 and TRBJ2-5, with 8 bases identical to TRBD2. Germline CDR1 reads LNHNV; CDR2 reads YYDKDF (reference sequence). The CDR3 covers 12 residues. The trim removed 11 bases at V and 4 bases at J, leaving 6 bases unmatched. This CDR3 reads CAEFRGGETQYF. CDR3 in DNA: TGTGCCGAATTCCGGGGGGGAGAGACCCAGTACTTC.

This clone was seen only once. This rearrangement joins TRBV19 to TRBJ1-2, with a possible D match to TRBD1 (6 bases). The CDR3 has 13 residues. V lost 10 bases and J lost 3, with 15 bases in between. Germline-derived CDR1 and CDR2 are LNHDA and SQIVND (reference sequence). The CDR3 is CATNQQGDYGYTF. The CDR3 coding sequence is TGTGCCACAAACCAACAGGGTGACTATGGCTACACCTTC.

This chain uses TRBV7-2 with TRBJ1-1; 7 bases fit TRBD1. The V gene end was trimmed by 5 bases and the J gene end by 4 bases; junction bases not matched to a gene: 1. The germline V gene encodes CDR1 SGHTA and CDR2 FQGNSA. The CDR3 has 12 amino acids. This CDR3 is CASSQGGTEAFF. The DNA of the CDR3 is TGTGCCAGCAGCCAGGGGGGCACTGAAGCTTTCTTT.

V and J are TRBV4-2 and TRBJ2-6, with 9 bases that match TRBD1. V was clipped by 2 bases and J by 0 bases; unmatched bases: 11. The length of the CDR3 is 20 residues. The V gene's germline CDR1 is LGHNA and CDR2 YNFKEQ. CDR3 nucleotides: TGTGCCAGCAGCCAAACATATCCGGGACAGGGTTACTCTGGGGCCAACGTCCTGACTTTC. Translated: CASSQTYPGQGYSGANVLTF.

The genes are TRBV5-8 and TRBJ2-1, with 10 nucleotides matching TRBD2. This CDR3 comprises 15 residues. Trimming cost V 5 bases and J 7 bases; bases outside gene matches: 9. CDR1 and CDR2 (germline): SGHTS, YDEGEE. The CDR3 protein is CASRVAGLAKNEQFF. For the CDR3, the DNA is TGTGCCAGCAGAGTGGCGGGACTAGCGAAGAATGAGCAGTTCTTC.

V is TRBV19 and J is TRBJ2-1; a possible D gene is TRBD2 (6 bases). In germline, CDR1 is LNHDA, CDR2 SQIVND (reference sequence). The V and J ends lost 7 bases and 5 bases respectively, with 15 bases between them. The CDR3 has 14 amino acids. CDR3 coding DNA: TGTGCCAGTACACTTGGGGGGAACCACAATGAGCAGTTCTTC. This translates into CASTLGGNHNEQFF.

Points on this clone: Within the sample, other DNA sequences also encode this same CDR3. V gene TRBV14 combines with J gene TRBJ2-2; tentatively, D is TRBD2 (5 bases). V lost 2 bases and J lost 1, with 11 bases in between. The CDR3 loop spans 16 amino acids. Germline CDR1 is SGHDN and CDR2 is FVKESK. The CDR3 is CASSQRGGRNTGELFF. The CDR3 nucleotides read TGTGCCAGCAGCCAACGTGGTGGGAGGAACACCGGGGAGCTGTTTTTT.

The chain employs TRBV4-2 and TRBJ1-2; maybe TRBD1 (6 bases). V was trimmed by 1 base and J by 8 bases, leaving 14 bases between them. This CDR3 has 14 residues. The germline gives CDR1 LGHNA, CDR2 YNFKEQ. The DNA of the CDR3 is TGTGCCAGCAGCCAAGGAGGGGGGATTGGGGGCTACACCTTC. Translation: CASSQGGGIGGYTF.

The chain has TRBV7-2 and TRBJ2-3; the match to TRBD2 covers 10 bases. V lost 6 bases, J lost 5 bases, and 17 bases stayed unmatched. Per the germline V gene, CDR1 is SGHTA and CDR2 is FQGNSA. The CDR3 loop spans 18 amino acids. CDR3 amino acids: CASSLQGRKAGGGDTQYF. CDR3 DNA: TGTGCCAGCAGTTTACAGGGAAGAAAAGCGGGAGGGGGAGATACGCAGTATTTT.

V and J are TRBV11-2 and TRBJ1-3; D is ambiguous. Deletions cut 5 bases from V and 16 bases from J, with 21 bases between. This CDR3 contains 13 residues. Germline assignment: CDR1 SGHAT and CDR2 FQNNGV. The CDR3 coding sequence is TGTGCCAGCAGCACCAATCTTGGGCAACGGAGGTATTTT. Protein: CASSTNLGQRRYF.